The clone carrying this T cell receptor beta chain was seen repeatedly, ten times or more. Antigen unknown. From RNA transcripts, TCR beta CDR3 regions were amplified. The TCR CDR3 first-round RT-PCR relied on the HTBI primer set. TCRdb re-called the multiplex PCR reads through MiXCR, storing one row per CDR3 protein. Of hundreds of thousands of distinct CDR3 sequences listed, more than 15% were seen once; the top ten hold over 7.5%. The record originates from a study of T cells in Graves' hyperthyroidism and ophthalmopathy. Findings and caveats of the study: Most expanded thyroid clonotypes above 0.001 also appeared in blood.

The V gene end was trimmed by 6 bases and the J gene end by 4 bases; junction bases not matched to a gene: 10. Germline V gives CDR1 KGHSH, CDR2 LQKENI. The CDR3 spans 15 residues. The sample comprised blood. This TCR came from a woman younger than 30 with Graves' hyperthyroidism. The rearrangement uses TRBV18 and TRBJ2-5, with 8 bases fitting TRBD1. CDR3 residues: CASSARQGTSETQYF. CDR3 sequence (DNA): TGTGCCAGCTCCGCCCGACAGGGGACCTCAGAGACCCAGTACTTC.